What follows are 15 T cell receptor beta chains derived from one specimen sequenced in a study of blood T cells in healthy people across ages. Alongside a J-beta primer mix, a sample-barcoded 5' primer served in a second PCR lasting about 6 to 12 cycles. In TCRdb, the 5' RACE reads were re-called with MiXCR into one record per CDR3 protein. The profile covers about 680,000 distinct CDR3 sequences, with 49% appearing a single time and 30% to 35% taken by the ten largest. Specimen: blood. The source of these receptors is a woman aged 60 to 75 in good health.

With respect to this clonotype: One end of the junction varies from germline; a read error may be responsible. The J gene is TRBJ2-1, the V gene TRBV4-1; a weak D match, TRBD1 (5 bases). The CDR3 extends over 17 amino acids. Germline CDR1 reads MGHRA; CDR2 reads YSYEKL. The CDR3 sequence is CASRQGVYSYSDDEQFF. The CDR3 DNA is TGCGCCAGCAGGCAAGGGGTATACTCTTATTCGGACGATGAGCAGTTCTTC.

Only one count was recorded for this clonotype. This rearrangement joins TRBV7-9 to TRBJ2-1, with D hard to call. Trimming stripped 4 bases from V and 3 bases from J, with 16 bases between. The CDR3 extends over 16 amino acids. The germline V gene encodes CDR1 SEHNR and CDR2 FQNEAQ (reference sequence). CDR3 loop: CASSSVRTSVYNEQFF. Written as DNA, the CDR3 is TGTGCCAGCAGCTCGGTCCGGACGAGCGTCTACAATGAGCAGTTCTTC.

The V call is TRBV5-4, the J call TRBJ2-3; tentatively, D is TRBD2 (5 bases). V was pared by 4 bases and J by 2 bases, with 20 bases between. The CDR3 is 17 amino acids. The V gene's germline CDR1 is SGHNT and CDR2 YYREEE (reference sequence). The CDR3 DNA reads as TGTGCCAGCAGCCCACCTCCGCGGGCCTCAAACACAGATACGCAGTATTTT. Encoded protein: CASSPPPRASNTDTQYF.

This chain connects TRBV7-9 to TRBJ2-3; 7 bases align to TRBD2. V was clipped by 3 bases and J by 2 bases; unmatched bases: 5. This CDR3 comprises 15 residues. Germline V gives CDR1 SEHNR, CDR2 FQNEAQ (reference sequence). The CDR3 loop reads CASSFSGTITDTQYF. The CDR3 DNA reads TGTGCCAGCAGCTTCTCCGGGACTATCACAGATACGCAGTATTTT.

This chain uses TRBV28 with TRBJ2-2, with TRBD1 identical over 10 bases. Germline V lookup: CDR1 MDHEN, CDR2 SYDVKM. J was trimmed by 7 bases and V by 7 bases; bases with no gene match: 9. CDR3 length: 15 amino acids. The CDR3 coding sequence is TGTGCCAGCAAAACTGGGACAGGGGAGGTCGGGGAGCTGTTTTTT. As protein: CASKTGTGEVGELFF.

Only one count was recorded for this clonotype. This chain connects TRBV11-2 to TRBJ2-1; TRBD2 is a possible D gene (6 bases). Germline values: CDR1 SGHAT, CDR2 FQNNGV. The CDR3 covers 14 residues. Trimming took off 4 bases at V and 11 bases at J, with 18 bases between the two ends. The CDR3, as DNA: TGTGCCAGCAGCTCGGTGGCGCAGGGAGGCCAGCAGTTCTTC. This gives the protein CASSSVAQGGQQFF. Full variable domain (missing parts from reference TRBV11-2 and TRBJ2-1): EAGVAQSPRYKIIEKRQSVAFWCNPISGHATLYWYQQILGQGPKLLIQFQNNGVVDDSQLPKDRFSAERLKGVDSTLKIQPAKLEDSAVYLCASSSVAQGGQQFFGPGTRLTVL.

The chain is built from TRBV2 and TRBJ2-2, with 8 bases that match TRBD1. CDR1 SNHLY and CDR2 FYNNEI come from the germline V gene. V shed 11 bases, J shed 6 bases, and the junction held 8 bases outside the gene matches. The CDR3 is 13 residues long. Here the CDR3 DNA reads TGTGCCGTACACAAACAGGGGGCCGGGGAGCTGTTTTTT. The encoded protein is CAVHKQGAGELFF.

V is TRBV6-1 and J is TRBJ1-4, with TRBD1 as a possible D gene (6 bases). The V gene's germline CDR1 is MNHNS and CDR2 SASEGT. Trimming removed 3 bases at V and 2 bases at J, with 10 bases between. The CDR3 totals 15 residues. The CDR3: CASSDQGMTNEKLFF. The CDR3, as DNA: TGTGCCAGCAGTGACCAGGGGATGACTAATGAAAAACTGTTTTTT.

The CDR3 region has the DNA TGTGCCAGCAGTGAAGCGCGAGGGAGTGGGAACTTGCAGTATTTT. This translates into CASSEARGSGNLQYF. The chain recombines TRBV2 with TRBJ2-3, with a tentative D call TRBD2 (5 bases). V shed 0 bases and J shed 11 bases, with 18 bases lying between them. The CDR3 covers 15 residues. Germline CDR1 reads SNHLY; CDR2 reads FYNNEI.

This sequence joins TRBV20-1 and TRBJ2-1, with 10 bases aligning to TRBD2. This CDR3 contains 14 residues. V trimming: 5 bases; J trimming: 4 bases; junction bases outside the gene matches: 5. The germline V gene has CDR1 DFQATT and CDR2 SNEGSKA (reference sequence). The CDR3 is CSAPLAGTYNEQFF. CDR3 DNA: TGCAGTGCTCCACTAGCGGGAACATACAATGAGCAGTTCTTC.

J is TRBJ1-1 and V is TRBV4-2; no clear D gene. Germline V gene sequence: CDR1 LGHNA, CDR2 YNFKEQ. Trimming removed 4 bases from V and 1 base from J, with 13 bases in between. The CDR3 is made up of 15 amino acids. The CDR3 coding sequence is TGTGCCAGCAGCCCCCTCAAGAACCCGAACACTGAAGCTTTCTTT. This translates into CASSPLKNPNTEAFF.

This clonotype has just one count. The J gene is TRBJ2-5, the V gene TRBV27; D is perhaps TRBD2 (5 bases). The J call may be mistaken, given a closer DNA end match to TRBJ2-7. Germline V gene data show CDR1 as MNHEY and CDR2 as SMNVEV (reference sequence). This CDR3 has 13 amino acids. The CDR3 nucleotides are TGTGCCAGCAGTCCATTGGGAGACTACGAGCAGTACTTC. As protein: CASSPLGDYEQYF.

The chain couples TRBV28 to TRBJ1-2, with a weak D call TRBD1 (6 bases). Germline CDR1 MDHEN, CDR2 SYDVKM. The CDR3 contains 14 residues. V was trimmed by 8 bases and J by 6 bases, leaving 19 bases between them. The CDR3 sequence: CASYLGGAFHGYTF. The DNA for the CDR3 is TGTGCCAGCTACCTAGGGGGGGCATTCCATGGCTACACCTTC.

V and J are TRBV2 and TRBJ2-1; 12 bases are a match to TRBD2. CDR3 length: 16 residues. Germline V lookup: CDR1 SNHLY, CDR2 FYNNEI. V trimming: 5 bases; J trimming: 5 bases; junction bases outside the gene matches: 7. This CDR3 is CASSSGLAGWDNEQFF. Here the CDR3 DNA reads TGTGCCAGCAGTTCCGGACTAGCGGGATGGGACAATGAGCAGTTCTTC.

This clonotype was seen at least ten times. The V gene is TRBV7-9, the J gene TRBJ2-7, with 9 positions matching TRBD1. Germline values: CDR1 SEHNR, CDR2 FQNEAQ (reference sequence). The length of the CDR3 is 15 residues. The junction had 2 bases not matched to a gene; V was cut back by 0 bases and J by 2 bases. The CDR3: CASSLAWDRAYEQYF. CDR3 nucleotides: TGTGCCAGCAGCTTAGCATGGGACAGGGCCTACGAGCAGTACTTC.